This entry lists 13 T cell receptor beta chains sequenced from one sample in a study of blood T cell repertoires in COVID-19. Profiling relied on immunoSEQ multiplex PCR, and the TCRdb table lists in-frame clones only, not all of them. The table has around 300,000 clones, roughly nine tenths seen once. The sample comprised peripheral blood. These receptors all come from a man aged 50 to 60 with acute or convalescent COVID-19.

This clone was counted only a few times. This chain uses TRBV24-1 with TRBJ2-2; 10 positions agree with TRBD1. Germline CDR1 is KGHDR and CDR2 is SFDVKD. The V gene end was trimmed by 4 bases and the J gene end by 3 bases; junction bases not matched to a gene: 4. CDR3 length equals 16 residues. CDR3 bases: TGTGCCACCAGTGACCGGGACAGGGGTGACACCGGGGAGCTGTTTTTT. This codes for CATSDRDRGDTGELFF.

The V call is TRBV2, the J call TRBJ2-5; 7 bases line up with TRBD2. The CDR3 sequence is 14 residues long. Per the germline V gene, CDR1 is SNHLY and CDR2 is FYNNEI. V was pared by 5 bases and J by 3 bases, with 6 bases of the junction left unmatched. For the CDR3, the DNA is TGTGCCAGCAGTAATTGGGCGGGGGAAGAGACCCAGTACTTC. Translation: CASSNWAGEETQYF. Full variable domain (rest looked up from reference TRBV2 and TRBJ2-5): EPEVTQTPSHQVTQMGQEVILRCVPISNHLYFYWYRQILGQKVEFLVSFYNNEISEKSEIFDDQFSVERPDGSNFTLKIRSTKLEDSAMYFCASSNWAGEETQYFGPGTRLLVL.

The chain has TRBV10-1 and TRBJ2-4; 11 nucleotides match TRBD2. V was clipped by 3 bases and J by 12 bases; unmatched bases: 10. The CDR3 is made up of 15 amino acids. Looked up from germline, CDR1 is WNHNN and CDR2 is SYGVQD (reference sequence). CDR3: CASSEGSSGGSSQYF. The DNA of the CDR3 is TGCGCCAGCAGTGAAGGGTCTAGCGGGGGGTCCAGTCAGTACTTC.

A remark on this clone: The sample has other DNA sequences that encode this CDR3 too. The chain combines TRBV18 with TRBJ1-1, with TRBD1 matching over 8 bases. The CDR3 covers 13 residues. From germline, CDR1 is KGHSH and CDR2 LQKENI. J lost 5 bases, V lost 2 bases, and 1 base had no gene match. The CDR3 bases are TGTGCCAGCTCACCAGACAGGGGAACTGAAGCTTTCTTT. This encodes CASSPDRGTEAFF.

The CDR3 coding sequence is TGTGCCAGCAGCTTTACAGGGGAAGGGTCTGGAAACACCATATATTTT. As protein: CASSFTGEGSGNTIYF. The chain has TRBV9 and TRBJ1-3, with TRBD1 identical over 7 bases. J lost 1 base, V lost 4 bases, and 8 bases had no gene match. This CDR3 comprises 16 residues. Germline V gives CDR1 SGDLS, CDR2 YYNGEE.

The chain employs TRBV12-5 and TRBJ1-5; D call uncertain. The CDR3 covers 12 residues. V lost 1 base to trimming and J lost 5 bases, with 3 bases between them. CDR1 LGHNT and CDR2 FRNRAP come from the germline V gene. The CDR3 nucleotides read TGTGCTAGTGGTTTGGGGCATCAGCCCCAGCATTTT. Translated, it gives CASGLGHQPQHF. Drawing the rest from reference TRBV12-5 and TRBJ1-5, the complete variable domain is DARVTQTPRHKVTEMGQEVTMRCQPILGHNTVFWYRQTMMQGLELLAYFRNRAPLDDSGMPKDRFSAEMPDATLATLKIQPSEPRDSAVYFCASGLGHQPQHFGDGTRLSIL.

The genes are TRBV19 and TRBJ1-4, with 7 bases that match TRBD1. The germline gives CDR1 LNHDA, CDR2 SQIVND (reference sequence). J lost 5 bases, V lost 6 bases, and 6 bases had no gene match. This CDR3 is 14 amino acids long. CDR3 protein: CASRTGTANEKLFF. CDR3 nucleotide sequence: TGTGCCAGTAGGACCGGGACAGCAAATGAAAAACTGTTTTTT.

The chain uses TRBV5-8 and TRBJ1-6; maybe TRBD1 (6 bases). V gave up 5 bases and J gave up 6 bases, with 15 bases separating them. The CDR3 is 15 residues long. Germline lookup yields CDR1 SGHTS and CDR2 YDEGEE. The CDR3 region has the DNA TGTGCCAGCAGACTGCCGGGACAACTTAATTCACCCCTCCACTTT. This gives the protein CASRLPGQLNSPLHF.

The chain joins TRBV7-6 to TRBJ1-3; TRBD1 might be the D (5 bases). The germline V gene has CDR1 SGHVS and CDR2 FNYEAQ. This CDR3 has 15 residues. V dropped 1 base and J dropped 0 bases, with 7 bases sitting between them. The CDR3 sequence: CASSLGQTSGNTIYF. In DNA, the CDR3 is TGTGCCAGCAGCTTAGGACAGACCTCTGGAAACACCATATATTTT.

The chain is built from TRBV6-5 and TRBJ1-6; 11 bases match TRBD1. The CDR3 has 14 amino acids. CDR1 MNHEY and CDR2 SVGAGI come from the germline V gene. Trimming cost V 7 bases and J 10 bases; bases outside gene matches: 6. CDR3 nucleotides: TGTGCCAGCAATCGGGACAGGGGGTACTCACCCCTCCACTTT. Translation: CASNRDRGYSPLHF.

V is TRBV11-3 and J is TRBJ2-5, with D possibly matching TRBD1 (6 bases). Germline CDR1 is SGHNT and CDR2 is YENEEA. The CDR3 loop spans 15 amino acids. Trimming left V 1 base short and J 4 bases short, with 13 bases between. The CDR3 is CASSLGILGGETQYF. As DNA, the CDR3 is TGTGCCAGCAGCTTAGGAATCCTAGGGGGAGAGACCCAGTACTTC.

DNA for the CDR3: TGTGCCAGCACGAACAGGGGCTACGAGCAGTACTTC. Protein sequence: CASTNRGYEQYF. The V gene is TRBV2, the J gene TRBJ2-7, with TRBD1 matching over 7 bases. Per the germline V gene, CDR1 is SNHLY and CDR2 is FYNNEI. The CDR3 extends over 12 amino acids. Trimming took 7 bases from V and 3 from J; bases not matched to a gene: 3.

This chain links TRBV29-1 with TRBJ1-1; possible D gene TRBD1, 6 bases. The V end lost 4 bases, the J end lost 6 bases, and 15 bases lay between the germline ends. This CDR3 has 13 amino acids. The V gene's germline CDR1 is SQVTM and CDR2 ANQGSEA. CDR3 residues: CSVVRDIYPEAFF. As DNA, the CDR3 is TGCAGCGTTGTCCGGGACATTTATCCTGAAGCTTTCTTT. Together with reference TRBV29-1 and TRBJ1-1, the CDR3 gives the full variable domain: SAVISQKPSRDICQRGTSLTIQCQVDSQVTMMFWYRQQPGQSLTLIATANQGSEATYESGFVIDKFPISRPNLTFSTLTVSNMSPEDSSIYLCSVVRDIYPEAFFGQGTRLTVV.